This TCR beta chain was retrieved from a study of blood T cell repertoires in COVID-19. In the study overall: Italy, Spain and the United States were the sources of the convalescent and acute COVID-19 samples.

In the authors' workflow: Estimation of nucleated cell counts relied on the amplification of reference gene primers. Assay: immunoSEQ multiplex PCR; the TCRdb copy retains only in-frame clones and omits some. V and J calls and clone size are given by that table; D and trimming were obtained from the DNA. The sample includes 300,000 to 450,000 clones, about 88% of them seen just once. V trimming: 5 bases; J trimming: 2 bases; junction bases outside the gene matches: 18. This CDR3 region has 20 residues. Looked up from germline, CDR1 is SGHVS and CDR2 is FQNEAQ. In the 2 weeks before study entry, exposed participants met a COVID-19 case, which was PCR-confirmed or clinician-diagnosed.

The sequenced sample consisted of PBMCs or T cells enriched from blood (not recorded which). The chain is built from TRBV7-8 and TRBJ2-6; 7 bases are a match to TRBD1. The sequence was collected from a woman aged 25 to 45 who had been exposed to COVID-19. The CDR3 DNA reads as TGTGCCAGCAGCCGCCTAACCTACACAGGGGACGGTCCTGGGGCCAACGTCCTGACTTTC. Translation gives CASSRLTYTGDGPGANVLTF.